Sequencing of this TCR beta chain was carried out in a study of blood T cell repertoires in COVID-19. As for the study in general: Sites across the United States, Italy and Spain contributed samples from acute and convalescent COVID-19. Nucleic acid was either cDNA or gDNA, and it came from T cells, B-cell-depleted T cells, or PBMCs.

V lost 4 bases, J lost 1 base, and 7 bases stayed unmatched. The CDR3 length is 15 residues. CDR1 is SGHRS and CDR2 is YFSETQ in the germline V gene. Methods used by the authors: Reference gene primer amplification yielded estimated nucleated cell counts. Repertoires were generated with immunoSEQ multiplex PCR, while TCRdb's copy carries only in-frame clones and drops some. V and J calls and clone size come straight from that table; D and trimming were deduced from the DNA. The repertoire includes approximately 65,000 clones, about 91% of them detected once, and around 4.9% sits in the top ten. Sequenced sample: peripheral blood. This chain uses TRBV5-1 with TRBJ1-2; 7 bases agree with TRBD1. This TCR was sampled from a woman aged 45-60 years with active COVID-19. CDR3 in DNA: TGCGCCAGCAGCCTATCCGACAGGGTTAACTATGGCTACACCTTC. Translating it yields CASSLSDRVNYGYTF.